The 13 T cell receptor beta chains listed next were all sequenced from one sample in a study of blood T cell repertoires in COVID-19. The protocol was immunoSEQ multiplex PCR, while the TCRdb copy is restricted to in-frame clones and leaves out a portion. Counted here are some 300,000 clones, just under 90% occurring once; the ten biggest clones make up less than 3.5%. The sequenced sample was PBMCs or T cells enriched from blood (not recorded which). The source of these receptors is a woman in her fifties or sixties who had been exposed to COVID-19.

The rearrangement uses TRBV6-1 and TRBJ1-5; 11 bases are shared with TRBD1. Trimming removed 4 bases from V and 1 base from J; junction bases left unmatched: 3. Germline lookup yields CDR1 MNHNS and CDR2 SASEGT. The CDR3 length is 16 residues. CDR3 nucleotides: TGTGCCAGCAGTGCAGGACAGGGGGCGAGCAATCAGCCCCAGCATTTT. Translation gives CASSAGQGASNQPQHF.

J is TRBJ2-5 and V is TRBV6-1; 10 bases are a match to TRBD1. Germline CDR1 reads MNHNS; CDR2 reads SASEGT. The CDR3 is 15 residues long. The junction had 4 bases not matched to a gene; V was cut back by 1 base and J by 5 bases. CDR3 nucleotide sequence: TGTGCCAGCAGTGAAGGACAGGGGGCGGCGGAGACCCAGTACTTC. This gives the protein CASSEGQGAAETQYF.

The chain couples TRBV7-6 to TRBJ2-5; perhaps TRBD2 as D (6 bases). This CDR3 has 16 amino acids. Trimming removed 3 bases at V and 2 bases at J, with 16 bases between. CDR1 is SGHVS and CDR2 is FNYEAQ in the germline V gene. Written as DNA, the CDR3 is TGTGCCAGCAGCTTGACTCGGGACTTTAAACAAGAGACCCAGTACTTC. Its protein product is CASSLTRDFKQETQYF.

The rearrangement links TRBV3-1 (or the pseudogene TRBV3-2) to TRBJ2-2, with D possibly being TRBD2 (5 bases). This CDR3 spans 16 amino acids. V lost 5 bases, J lost 5 bases, and 18 bases lay in between. Germline values: CDR1 LGHDT, CDR2 YNNKEL (reference sequence). Written as DNA, the CDR3 is TGTGCCAGCAGCTCCCGGCAGGAGGTGAGGACCGGGGAGCTGTTTTTT. Translation: CASSSRQEVRTGELFF.

The chain has TRBV5-1 and TRBJ2-5; 14 bases are a match to TRBD2. CDR3 length: 16 residues. Germline CDR1 reads SGHRS; CDR2 reads YFSETQ. With 2 bases clipped from V and 4 bases from J, the junction kept 4 bases outside the gene matches. In DNA, the CDR3 is TGCGCCAGCAGCTTCGCGACTAGCGGGGGGGGAGAGACCCAGTACTTC. It translates to CASSFATSGGGETQYF.

The V call is TRBV2, the J call TRBJ1-2; D possibly corresponds to TRBD1 (5 bases). CDR1 and CDR2 (germline): SNHLY, FYNNEI. With 3 bases removed from V and 8 bases from J, the gap between germline ends came to 16 bases. The CDR3 consists of 14 residues. DNA of the CDR3: TGTGCCAGCAGTGAGACCTGGGGCAGATCGGGCTACACCTTC. It yields the protein CASSETWGRSGYTF.

The chain has TRBV6-5 and TRBJ2-7, with a tentative D call TRBD1 (5 bases). Trimming removed 4 bases from V and 2 bases from J, with 12 bases in between. This CDR3 is 14 amino acids long. Germline loops: CDR1 MNHEY, CDR2 SVGAGI. This CDR3 reads CASSFAGLAYEQYF. The CDR3 DNA reads TGTGCCAGCAGTTTTGCAGGGCTTGCCTACGAGCAGTACTTC.

The table lists this clone with a few counts. V is TRBV2 and J is TRBJ2-7, with D unresolved. Germline V gives CDR1 SNHLY, CDR2 FYNNEI. This CDR3 has 14 residues. V shed 2 bases and J shed 3 bases, with 11 bases lying between them. CDR3 nucleotides: TGTGCCAGCAGTGAACCTCCCCCAGGCTACGAGCAGTACTTC. Translated, it gives CASSEPPPGYEQYF.

The rearrangement links TRBV5-1 to TRBJ2-2; D is possibly TRBD2 (5 bases). CDR3 length: 12 amino acids. Trimming removed 3 bases at V and 7 bases at J, with 7 bases between. Germline lookup yields CDR1 SGHRS and CDR2 YFSETQ. CDR3 bases: TGCGCCAGCAGCTCGGAGGTCGGGGAGCTGTTTTTT. This encodes CASSSEVGELFF.

In this sample, this clone is medium-sized (0.01 to 0.1%). The chain is built from TRBV19 and TRBJ1-5; D possibly corresponds to TRBD1 (6 bases). V was trimmed by 2 bases and J by 6 bases, leaving 11 bases between them. Germline V gene data show CDR1 as LNHDA and CDR2 as SQIVND (reference sequence). There are 14 residues in the CDR3. DNA of the CDR3: TGTGCCAGTAGTATAACAGGGTATGCTCAGCCCCAGCATTTT. This translates into CASSITGYAQPQHF.

The chain is built from TRBV10-3 and TRBJ1-6, with 9 nucleotides matching TRBD1. The CDR3 consists of 16 residues. The germline V gene has CDR1 ENHRY and CDR2 SYGVKD. J gave up 5 bases and V 3 bases, and 5 bases lay outside the gene matches. The CDR3 sequence is CAISDSGTGNNSPLHF. The CDR3 DNA is TGTGCCATCAGTGACTCCGGGACAGGGAATAATTCACCCCTCCACTTT.

The rearrangement joins TRBV19 to TRBJ1-5; 7 bases align to TRBD1. Germline CDR1 and CDR2: LNHDA and SQIVND (reference sequence). The CDR3 covers 16 residues. The J segment lost 4 bases and the V segment lost 4 bases, leaving 10 bases of the junction unmatched. CDR3 protein: CASSRRQGSPNQPQHF. The DNA of the CDR3 is TGTGCCAGTAGTAGACGACAGGGTAGCCCAAATCAGCCCCAGCATTTT.

The chain couples TRBV10-3 to TRBJ2-2, with TRBD2 identical over 7 bases. CDR3 size: 15 residues. Germline lookup yields CDR1 ENHRY and CDR2 SYGVKD. V lost 4 bases and J lost 4; bases outside the gene matches: 6. CDR3 sequence reads: CAISGISGFTGELFF. DNA for the CDR3: TGTGCCATCAGTGGAATTAGCGGGTTCACCGGGGAGCTGTTTTTT.